A single TCR beta chain is shown here with its context. Its target antigen remains unknown. No qualities accompany the bases; no much larger clone lies one base away. Per the publication, the time point label means: about 28 days (+/-7) after the second vaccine dose. AZD1222 recipients with second doses at about 4 weeks or about 12 weeks were pooled, because spike-specific TCR depth and breadth did not differ between schedules. Samples from vaccinated people were obtained from the UK trials COV001 and COV002, which included a single-blind randomized controlled phase 2/3 trial of AZD1222 (ChAdOx1 nCoV-19) in healthy adults. For TCRbeta chain sequencing, PBMC samples from trial participants were taken at day 0 and at day 28 after the second dose. The CDR3 regions of human TCRbeta chains were subjected to immunosequencing. For the original study's pipeline: Repertoire TCRs were matched against a reference library of SARS-CoV-2-specific TCRs generated with the MIRA antigen-specificity platform. Breadth was defined as the fraction of unique TCRs that were SARS-CoV-2-associated, and depth was defined as the fraction of total T cells that were SARS-CoV-2-associated. Using the MIRA data, each spike-specific TCR was mapped to the spike region that the TCR reacts to and placed in a CD4 or CD8 class. Log10-transformed breadth and depth values were compared by one-way ANOVA with Sidak's multiple comparisons tests. TCRdb carries this immuneACCESS record with in-frame sequences only. Its versions omit some clonotypes, under half of them owing to an unresolved V gene in the studies checked, with the rest unexplained. Clone size and V and J calls were adopted from that table, with D and trimming inferred from the DNA. For this sample the table gives under 200,000 clones, of which 92% were detected only once. 1% to 1.5% of the sample comes from the top ten.

This sample is drawn from a study of T cell responses to AZD1222 COVID-19 vaccine (TCRdb year 2021). Study-level background: A total of 230 to 250 trial participants underwent TCR sequencing, of whom 200 to 220 received two doses of AZD1222 and some 25 received two doses of the MenACWY control vaccine. Trial participants were enrolled by age into subgroups of 18-55, 56-69 and 70-plus years, and about 150, 27 and 61 TCR-sequenced participants, respectively, were included in these subgroups. What the work shows at the level of the full study, not this receptor alone: In the small 56-69-year group, the increase in depth fell short of significance, most likely because of low power. CD4 TCRs associated with the vaccine covered the entire spike protein, and the dominant responses were in regions 160-218 and 743-854. Because no day 14 peak-response samples were available, repertoires were characterized only after the peak T cell response. Reportedly, almost half of the unique spike-specific TCRs recognized epitopes lying outside the regions that are mutated in the B.1.351 and B.1.1.7 variants. Conclusions about previously exposed vaccinees are limited because only 5 or 6 AZD1222 recipients were SARS-CoV-2 seropositive at baseline. Spike-specific TCR breadth and depth rose significantly after two AZD1222 doses compared with day 0 and with MenACWY recipients. Participants were mostly white British, with more females than males. The authors suggested clonal diversity may have been underestimated.

Sequences were derived from peripheral blood, sampled 28 days after the second AZD1222 dose. This clonotype originated in an adult who received the AZD1222 COVID-19 vaccine.

CDR3 sequence: CASSLGLGTSDEQYF. Read as DNA, the sequence is TGTGCCAGCAGCTTGGGGCTGGGGACCTCTGACGAGCAGTACTTC. The sequence links TRBV5-8 to TRBJ2-7; the D element could tentatively be TRBD1 or TRBD2, as 5 bases agree for each. According to the germline V gene, CDR1 reads SGHTS and CDR2 reads YDEGEE. From its cysteine to its phenylalanine, the CDR3 spans 15 amino acids. Only the CDR3 region is kept as DNA, spanning 45 bases read in frame from base 1. A distance of 15 bases separates the germline ends of V and J, which lose 0 bases and 5 bases respectively. The reference TRBV5-8 and TRBJ2-7 proteins fill in what lies around the CDR3, so the full variable domain reads EAGVTQSPTHLIKTRGQQATLRCSPISGHTSVYWYQQALGLGLQFLLWYDEGEERNRGNFPPRFSGRQFPNYSSELNVNALELEDSALYLCASSLGLGTSDEQYFGPGTRLTVT.